The sequence of this T cell receptor beta chain was determined in a study of T-cell memory formation after mild COVID-19. Study at large: Among the donors, TCR clusters were largely specific to each donor. Points from the study as a whole: A balance of CD4 and CD8 characterized clones contracting day 15 to 85, whereas later expanders leaned CD4+.

CDR1 and CDR2 from the germline V gene are SQVTM and ANQGSEA. The CDR3 extends over 13 amino acids. Trimming shortened V by 6 bases and J by 2 bases, and 11 bases separated the two germline ends. Remarks on this clonotype: Its antigen is not identified.

TCRdb used MiXCR to reprocess the 5' RACE reads, holding one entry per CDR3 protein. Of some 190,000 distinct CDR3 sequences listed, under 20% were seen once; the top ten hold just over 2%. The chain carries TRBV29-1 and TRBJ2-4; D gene ambiguous. The origin of this receptor is an adult woman who had mild COVID-19 (a few samples of this study predate the infection). Cell type and time point are not known. The sequencing input was PBMCs or a T cell subset sorted from them (not recorded which). The CDR3 region has the DNA TGCAGCGTAAGATGGGGTTCCAAAAACATTCAGTACTTC. Translated, it gives CSVRWGSKNIQYF.